The entry below gives a single T cell receptor beta chain sequence along with its context. The table came from immunoSEQ multiplex PCR; TCRdb's copy has only in-frame clones and leaves some out. The profile shows roughly 41,000 clones, about 94% of them singletons. From germline, CDR1 is GTSNPN and CDR2 SVGIG (reference sequence). This CDR3 spans 17 amino acids. Trimming at V came to 2 bases and at J to 6 bases, leaving 14 bases not matched to a gene. The data belong to a study of T cell changes during pregnancy in multiple sclerosis. The sequencing here drew on peripheral blood, taken in the third trimester of pregnancy. V gene TRBV30 combines with J gene TRBJ1-4; 8 bases line up with TRBD1. The sequence was collected from a female donor with multiple sclerosis, enrolled in a pregnancy study. The CDR3 region has the DNA TGTGCCTGGAGTAGGGACAGGTCCTCAACAGGGGATGAAAAACTGTTTTTT. This sequence encodes CAWSRDRSSTGDEKLFF.